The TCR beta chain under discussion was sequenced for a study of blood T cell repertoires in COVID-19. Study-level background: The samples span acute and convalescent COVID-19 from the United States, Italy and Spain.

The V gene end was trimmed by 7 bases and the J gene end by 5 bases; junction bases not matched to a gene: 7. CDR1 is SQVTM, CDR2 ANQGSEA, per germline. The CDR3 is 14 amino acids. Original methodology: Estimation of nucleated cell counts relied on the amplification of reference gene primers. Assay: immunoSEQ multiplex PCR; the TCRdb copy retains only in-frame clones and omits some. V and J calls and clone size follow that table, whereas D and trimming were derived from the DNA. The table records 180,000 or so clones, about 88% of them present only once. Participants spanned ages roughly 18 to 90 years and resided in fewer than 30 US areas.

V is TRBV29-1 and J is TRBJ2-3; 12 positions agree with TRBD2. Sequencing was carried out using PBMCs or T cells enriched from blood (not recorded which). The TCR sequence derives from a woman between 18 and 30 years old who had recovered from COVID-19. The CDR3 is CSARGGLAGDTQYF. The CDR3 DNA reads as TGCAGCGCCCGGGGGGGACTAGCGGGAGATACGCAGTATTTT.